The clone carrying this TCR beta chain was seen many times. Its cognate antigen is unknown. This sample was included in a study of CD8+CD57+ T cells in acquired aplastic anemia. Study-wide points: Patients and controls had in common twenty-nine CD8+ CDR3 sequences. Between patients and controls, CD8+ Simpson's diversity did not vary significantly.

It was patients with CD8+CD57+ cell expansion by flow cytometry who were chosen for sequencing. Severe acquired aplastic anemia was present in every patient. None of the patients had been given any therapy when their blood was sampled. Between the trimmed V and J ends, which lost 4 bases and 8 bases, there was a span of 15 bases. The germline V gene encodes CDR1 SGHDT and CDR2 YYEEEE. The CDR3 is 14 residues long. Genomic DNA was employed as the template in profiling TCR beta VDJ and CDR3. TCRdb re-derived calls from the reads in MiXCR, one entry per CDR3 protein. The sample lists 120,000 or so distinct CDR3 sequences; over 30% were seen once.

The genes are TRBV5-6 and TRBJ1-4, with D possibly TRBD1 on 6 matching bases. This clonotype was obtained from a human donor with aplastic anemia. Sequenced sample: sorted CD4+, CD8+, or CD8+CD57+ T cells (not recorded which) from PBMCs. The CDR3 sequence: CASSLRGPGEKLFF. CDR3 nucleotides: TGTGCCAGCAGCCTCAGGGGTCCCGGCGAAAAACTGTTTTTT. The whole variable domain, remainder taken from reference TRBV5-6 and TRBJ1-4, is DAGVTQSPTHLIKTRGQQVTLRCSPKSGHDTVSWYQQALGQGPQFIFQYYEEEERQRGNFPDRFSGHQFPNYSSELNVNALLLGDSALYLCASSLRGPGEKLFFGSGTQLSVL.